These T cell receptor delta chains were read from a single sample in a study of gamma-delta chains in newborns, infants, children. TCRdb fed the reads into CATT to redo clone calling. The sample holds around 5,000 delta-chain clones, approximately 15% seen once. This specimen consisted of blood, obtained at baseline. These receptors were taken from a child who was a newborn, infant or young child, either healthy, febrile or measles-vaccinated (not recorded which). Each CDR3 is given with its conserved first and last residue. A D gene is named only where the DNA matches it firmly. Clone size is given as once, few, many or a size class.

V,D,J,size,DNA,CDR3
TRDV2,TRDD3,TRDJ1,medium-sized,TGTGCCTGTGACACCCTAGTGAGGGATACCCAGATCACCGATAAACTCATCTTT,CACDTLVRDTQITDKLIF